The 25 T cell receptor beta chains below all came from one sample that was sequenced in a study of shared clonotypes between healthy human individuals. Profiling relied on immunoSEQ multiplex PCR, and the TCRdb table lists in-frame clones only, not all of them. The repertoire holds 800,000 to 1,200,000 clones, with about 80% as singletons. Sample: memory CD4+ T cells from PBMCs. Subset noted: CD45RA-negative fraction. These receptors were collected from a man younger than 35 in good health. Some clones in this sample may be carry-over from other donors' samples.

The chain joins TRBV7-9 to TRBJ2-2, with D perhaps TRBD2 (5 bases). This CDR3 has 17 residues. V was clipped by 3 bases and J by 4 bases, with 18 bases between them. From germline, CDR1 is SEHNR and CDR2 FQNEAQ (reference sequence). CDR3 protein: CASSLPGSHVVTGELFF. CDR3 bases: TGTGCCAGCAGCTTGCCGGGGTCCCATGTTGTCACCGGGGAGCTGTTTTTT.

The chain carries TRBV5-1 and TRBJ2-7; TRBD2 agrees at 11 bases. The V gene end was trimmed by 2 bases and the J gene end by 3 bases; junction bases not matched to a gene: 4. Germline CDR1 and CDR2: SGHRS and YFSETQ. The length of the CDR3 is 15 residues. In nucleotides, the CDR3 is TGCGCCAGCAGCTTTACCGGGACTAGCGGCTACGAGCAGTACTTC. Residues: CASSFTGTSGYEQYF.

The CDR3 DNA reads as TGTGCCAGCAGCCTCGGAGGTCTGGGGACAGGGTCTGAAAAACTGTTTTTT. Protein sequence: CASSLGGLGTGSEKLFF. V gene TRBV28 combines with J gene TRBJ1-4, with 9 bases lining up with TRBD1. This CDR3 has 17 residues. Germline CDR1 and CDR2: MDHEN and SYDVKM. V shed 6 bases, J shed 7 bases, and the junction held 15 bases outside the gene matches.

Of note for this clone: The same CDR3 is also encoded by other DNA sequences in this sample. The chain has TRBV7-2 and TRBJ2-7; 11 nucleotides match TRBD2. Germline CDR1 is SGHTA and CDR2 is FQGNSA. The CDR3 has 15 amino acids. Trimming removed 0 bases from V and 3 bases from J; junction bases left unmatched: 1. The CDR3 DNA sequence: TGTGCCAGCAGCTTAGCCCTAGCGGGAGGCTACGAGCAGTACTTC. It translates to CASSLALAGGYEQYF.

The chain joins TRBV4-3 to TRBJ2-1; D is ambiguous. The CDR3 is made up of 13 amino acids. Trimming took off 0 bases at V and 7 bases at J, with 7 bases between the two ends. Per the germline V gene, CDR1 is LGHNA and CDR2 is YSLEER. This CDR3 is CASSQDSVNEQFF. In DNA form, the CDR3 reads TGCGCCAGCAGCCAAGATTCTGTTAATGAGCAGTTCTTC.

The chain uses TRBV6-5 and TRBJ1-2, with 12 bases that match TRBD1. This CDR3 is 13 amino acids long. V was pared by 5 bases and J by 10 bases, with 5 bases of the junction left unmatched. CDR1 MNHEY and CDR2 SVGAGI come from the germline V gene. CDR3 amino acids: CASSPGQGAYYTF. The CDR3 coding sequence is TGTGCCAGCAGTCCGGGACAGGGGGCCTACTACACCTTC.

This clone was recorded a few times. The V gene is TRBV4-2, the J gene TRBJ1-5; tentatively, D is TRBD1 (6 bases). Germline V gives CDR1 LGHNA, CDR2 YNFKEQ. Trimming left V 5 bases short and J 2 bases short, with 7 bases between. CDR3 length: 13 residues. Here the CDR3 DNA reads TGTGCCAGCAGCTACAGGGGCAATCAGCCCCAGCATTTT. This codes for CASSYRGNQPQHF.

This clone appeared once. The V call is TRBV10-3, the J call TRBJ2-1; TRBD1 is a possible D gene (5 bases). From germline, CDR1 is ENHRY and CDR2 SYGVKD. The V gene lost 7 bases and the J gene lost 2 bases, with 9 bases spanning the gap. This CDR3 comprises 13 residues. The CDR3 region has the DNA TGTGCCATCAATCAGGGTACCTACAATGAGCAGTTCTTC. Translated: CAINQGTYNEQFF.

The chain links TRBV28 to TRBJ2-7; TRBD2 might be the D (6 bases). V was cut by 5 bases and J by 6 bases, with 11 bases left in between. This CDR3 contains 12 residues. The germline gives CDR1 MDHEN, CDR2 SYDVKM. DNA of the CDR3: TGTGCCAGCAGTCCGATGGAGGGCGAGCAGTACTTC. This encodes CASSPMEGEQYF.

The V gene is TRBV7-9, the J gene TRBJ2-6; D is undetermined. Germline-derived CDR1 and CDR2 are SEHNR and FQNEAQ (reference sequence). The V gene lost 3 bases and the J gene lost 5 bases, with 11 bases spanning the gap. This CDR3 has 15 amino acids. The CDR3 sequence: CASSLSSTRANVLTF. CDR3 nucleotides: TGTGCCAGCAGCTTGTCGTCTACAAGGGCCAACGTCCTGACTTTC.

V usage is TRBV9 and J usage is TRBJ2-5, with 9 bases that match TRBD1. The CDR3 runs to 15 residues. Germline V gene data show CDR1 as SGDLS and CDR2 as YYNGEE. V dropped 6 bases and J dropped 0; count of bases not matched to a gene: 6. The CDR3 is CASTPGQGYQETQYF. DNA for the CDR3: TGTGCCAGCACTCCGGGACAGGGCTACCAAGAGACCCAGTACTTC.

The CDR3 DNA sequence: TGTGCCAGCAGTTTGCCACAGGGGGCCCGGCCCCAGCATTTT. Translation gives CASSLPQGARPQHF. This chain connects TRBV28 to TRBJ1-5; 9 positions match TRBD1. Germline loops: CDR1 MDHEN, CDR2 SYDVKM. This CDR3 comprises 14 residues. V dropped 3 bases and J dropped 9; count of bases not matched to a gene: 6.

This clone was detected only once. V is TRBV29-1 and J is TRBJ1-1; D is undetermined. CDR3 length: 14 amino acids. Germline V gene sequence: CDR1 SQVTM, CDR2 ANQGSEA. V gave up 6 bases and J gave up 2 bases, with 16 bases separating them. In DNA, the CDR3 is TGCAGCGTAGCGAGGACCGCGGTAAACACTGAAGCTTTCTTT. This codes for CSVARTAVNTEAFF.

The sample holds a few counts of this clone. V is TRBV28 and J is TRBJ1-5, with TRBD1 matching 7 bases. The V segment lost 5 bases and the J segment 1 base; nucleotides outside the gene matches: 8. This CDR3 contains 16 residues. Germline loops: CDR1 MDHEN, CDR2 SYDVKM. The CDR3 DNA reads TGTGCCAGCAGTCCTATAGGGGACAGCAGCAATCAGCCCCAGCATTTT. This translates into CASSPIGDSSNQPQHF.

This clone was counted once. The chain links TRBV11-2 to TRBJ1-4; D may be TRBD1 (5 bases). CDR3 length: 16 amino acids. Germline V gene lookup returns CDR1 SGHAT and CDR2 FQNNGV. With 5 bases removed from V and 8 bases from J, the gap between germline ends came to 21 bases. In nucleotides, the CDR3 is TGTGCCAGCAGCCGCGACCGAGCCGGGGGAGGCGAAAAACTGTTTTTT. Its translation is CASSRDRAGGGEKLFF.

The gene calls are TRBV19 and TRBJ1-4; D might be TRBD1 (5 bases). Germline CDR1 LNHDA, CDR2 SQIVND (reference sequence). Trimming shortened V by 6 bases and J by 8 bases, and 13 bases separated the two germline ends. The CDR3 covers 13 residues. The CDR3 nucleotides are TGTGCCAGTAGGGGGCGGGGTGGAGAAAAACTGTTTTTT. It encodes CASRGRGGEKLFF.

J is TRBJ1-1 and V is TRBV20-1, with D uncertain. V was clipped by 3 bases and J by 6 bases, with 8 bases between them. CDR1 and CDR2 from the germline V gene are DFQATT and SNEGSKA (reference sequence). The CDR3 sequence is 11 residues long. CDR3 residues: CSASDESEAFF. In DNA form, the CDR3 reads TGCAGTGCTAGTGACGAATCTGAAGCTTTCTTT.

CDR3 coding DNA: TGTGCCAGCAGTTTAAAGGGGACAGGCGGCTACACCTTC. This sequence encodes CASSLKGTGGYTF. V gene TRBV27 combines with J gene TRBJ1-2; 8 positions agree with TRBD1. The CDR3 is made up of 13 amino acids. Looked up from germline, CDR1 is MNHEY and CDR2 is SMNVEV (reference sequence). After removal of 2 bases from V and 8 bases from J, the junction contained 4 bases not matched to a gene.

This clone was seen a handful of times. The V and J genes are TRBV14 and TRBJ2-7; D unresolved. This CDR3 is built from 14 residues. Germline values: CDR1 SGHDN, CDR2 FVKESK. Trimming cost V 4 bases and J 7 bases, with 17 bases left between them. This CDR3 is CASSLGVPSVEQYF. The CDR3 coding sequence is TGTGCCAGCAGCCTAGGAGTCCCCTCTGTGGAGCAGTACTTC.

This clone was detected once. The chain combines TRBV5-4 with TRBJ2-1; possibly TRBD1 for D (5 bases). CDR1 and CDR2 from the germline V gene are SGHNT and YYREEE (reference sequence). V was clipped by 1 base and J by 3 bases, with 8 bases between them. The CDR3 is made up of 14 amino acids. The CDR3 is CASSLKGDYNEQFF. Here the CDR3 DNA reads TGTGCCAGCAGCTTGAAAGGGGACTACAATGAGCAGTTCTTC.

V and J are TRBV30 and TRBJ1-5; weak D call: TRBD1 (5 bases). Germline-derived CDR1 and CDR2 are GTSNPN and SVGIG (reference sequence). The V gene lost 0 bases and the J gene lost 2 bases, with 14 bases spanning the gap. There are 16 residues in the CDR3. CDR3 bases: TGTGCCTGGAGTGTAAAATTTACAGGAGGCAATCAGCCCCAGCATTTT. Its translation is CAWSVKFTGGNQPQHF.

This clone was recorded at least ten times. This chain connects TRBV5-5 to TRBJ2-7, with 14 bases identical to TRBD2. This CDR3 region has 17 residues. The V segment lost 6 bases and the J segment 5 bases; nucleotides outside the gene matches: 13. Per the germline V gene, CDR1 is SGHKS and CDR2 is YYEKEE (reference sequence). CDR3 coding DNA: TGTGCCAGCACCACAAATTTCGGGACTAGCGGGAGTAACGAGCAGTACTTC. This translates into CASTTNFGTSGSNEQYF.

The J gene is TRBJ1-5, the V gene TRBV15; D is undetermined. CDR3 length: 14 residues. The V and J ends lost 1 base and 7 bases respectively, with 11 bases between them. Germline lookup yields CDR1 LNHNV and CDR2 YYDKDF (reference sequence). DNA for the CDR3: TGTGCCACCAGCAGAGTATCAAGTTTCCAGCCCCAGCATTTT. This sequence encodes CATSRVSSFQPQHF.

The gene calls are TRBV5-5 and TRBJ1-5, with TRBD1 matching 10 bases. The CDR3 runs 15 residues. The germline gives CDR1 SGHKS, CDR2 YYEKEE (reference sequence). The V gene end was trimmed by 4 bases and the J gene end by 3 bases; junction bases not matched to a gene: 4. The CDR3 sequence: CASSTGTGDNQPQHF. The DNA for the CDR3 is TGTGCCAGCAGCACGGGGACAGGGGACAATCAGCCCCAGCATTTT.

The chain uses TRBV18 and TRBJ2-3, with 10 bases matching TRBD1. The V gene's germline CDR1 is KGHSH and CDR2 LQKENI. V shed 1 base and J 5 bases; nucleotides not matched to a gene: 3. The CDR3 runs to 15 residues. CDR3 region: CASSPLGTGEDTQYF. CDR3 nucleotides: TGTGCCAGCTCACCACTAGGGACAGGGGAAGATACGCAGTATTTT.